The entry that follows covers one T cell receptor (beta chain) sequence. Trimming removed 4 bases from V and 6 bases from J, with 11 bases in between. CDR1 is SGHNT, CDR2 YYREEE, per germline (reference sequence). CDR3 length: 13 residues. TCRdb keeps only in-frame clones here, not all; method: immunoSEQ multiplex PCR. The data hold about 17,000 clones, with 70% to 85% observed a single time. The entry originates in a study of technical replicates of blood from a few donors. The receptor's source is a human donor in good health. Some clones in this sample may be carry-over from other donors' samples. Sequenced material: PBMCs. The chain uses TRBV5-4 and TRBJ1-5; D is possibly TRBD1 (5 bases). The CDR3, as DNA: TGTGCCAGCAGCCTGGAAGGGGCTCAGCCCCAGCATTTT. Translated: CASSLEGAQPQHF. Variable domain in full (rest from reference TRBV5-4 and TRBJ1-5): ETGVTQSPTHLIKTRGQQVTLRCSSQSGHNTVSWYQQALGQGPQFIFQYYREEENGRGNFPPRFSGLQFPNYSSELNVNALELDDSALYLCASSLEGAQPQHFGDGTRLSIL.